The sequence of this T cell receptor (beta chain) was determined in a study of early T cells in non-severe SARS-CoV-2 infection. Study details: Sequencing was performed on bulk RNA from unsorted whole blood, leaving chains unpaired. Overall study results and limits: VDJdb-based matching was biased toward anti-spike CD8 responses and missed private and CD4 specificities.

Individual cDNA molecules received unique molecular identifiers. TCRdb re-derived calls from the 5' RACE reads in MiXCR, one entry per CDR3 protein. Of approximately 69,000 distinct CDR3 sequences listed, about 10% are singletons. In this sample, this clonotype turned up a few times. The target antigen is unknown. Germline-derived CDR1 and CDR2 are SEHNR and FQNEAQ (reference sequence). This CDR3 region has 12 residues. Between the trimmed V and J ends, which lost 3 bases and 5 bases, there was a span of 2 bases. The sample in question was whole blood, obtained at baseline. The chain has TRBV7-9 and TRBJ1-6; D remains unclear. This TCR came from an adult who was a healthcare worker with PCR-confirmed SARS-CoV-2 infection or an uninfected control (not recorded which). CDR3 nucleotide sequence: TGTGCCAGCAGCTTCAATAATTCACCCCTCCACTTT. This sequence encodes CASSFNNSPLHF.